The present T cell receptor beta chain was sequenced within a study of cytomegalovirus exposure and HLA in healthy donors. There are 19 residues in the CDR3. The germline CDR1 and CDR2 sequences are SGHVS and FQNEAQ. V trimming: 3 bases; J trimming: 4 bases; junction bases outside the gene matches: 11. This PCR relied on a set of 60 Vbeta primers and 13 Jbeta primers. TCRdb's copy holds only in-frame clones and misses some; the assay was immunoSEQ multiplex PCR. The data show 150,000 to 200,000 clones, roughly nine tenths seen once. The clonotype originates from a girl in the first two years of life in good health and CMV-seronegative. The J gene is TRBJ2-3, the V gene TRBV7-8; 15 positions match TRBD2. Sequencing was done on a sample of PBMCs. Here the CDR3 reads CASSFLPGLAGGHADTQYF. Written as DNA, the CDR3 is TGTGCCAGCAGCTTTTTACCTGGACTAGCGGGGGGGCACGCAGATACGCAGTATTTT.